This TCR beta chain comes out of a study of T cells after somatic rescue of genetic block. Measured with immunoSEQ multiplex PCR; TCRdb has only the in-frame clones, and not every one. The sample holds fewer than 150,000 clones; about 90% are singletons and the top ten take about 1.5%. CDR3 length equals 15 residues. Per the germline V gene, CDR1 is SGHAT and CDR2 is FQNNGV. V was clipped by 5 bases and J by 6 bases; unmatched bases: 3. The TCR comes from a woman between 18 and 29 years old. The chain is built from TRBV11-2 and TRBJ2-2, with 13 bases fitting TRBD2. Sequenced input: peripheral blood mononuclear cells (PBMCs). The CDR3 sequence: CASSPGLAGAGELFF. For the CDR3, the DNA is TGTGCCAGCAGCCCCGGACTAGCGGGGGCCGGGGAGCTGTTTTTT.